One sample yielded the 19 T cell receptor beta chains listed below, sequenced in a study of blood T cell repertoires in COVID-19. Profiled with immunoSEQ multiplex PCR; TCRdb holds only in-frame clones, not every one. The sample yields about 200,000 clones, 90% seen once. Sequencing input: peripheral blood. The receptors were gathered from a man aged 50-60 years with acute or convalescent COVID-19.

Regarding this clone: This sample also contains other DNA sequences that code for the same CDR3. The chain carries TRBV28 and TRBJ1-1, with unresolved D. The V end was cut by 2 bases, the J end by 3 bases, with 4 bases between. Germline V lookup: CDR1 MDHEN, CDR2 SYDVKM. This CDR3 is 12 amino acids long. CDR3 protein: CASSLPDTEAFF. In DNA, the CDR3 is TGTGCCAGCAGTTTACCTGACACTGAAGCTTTCTTT.

The CDR3 coding sequence is TGTGCCAGCTCGACCACACTAGGGCACCTCAAGGGAAACACCATATATTTT. The encoded protein is CASSTTLGHLKGNTIYF. The V gene is TRBV18, the J gene TRBJ1-3, with unresolved D. The CDR3 contains 17 residues. CDR1 and CDR2 from the germline V gene are KGHSH and LQKENI. Deletions cut 6 bases from V and 4 bases from J, with 22 bases between.

The chain links TRBV6-6 to TRBJ1-5, with a possible D match to TRBD1 (5 bases). Germline-derived CDR1 and CDR2 are MNHNY and SVGAGI (reference sequence). Trimming took off 6 bases at V and 0 bases at J, with 15 bases between the two ends. The CDR3 has 16 residues. The DNA of the CDR3 is TGTGCCAGCAGCCTATCGGGGGGGAATAGCAATCAGCCCCAGCATTTT. Amino acids: CASSLSGGNSNQPQHF.

The chain employs TRBV4-1 and TRBJ2-7; TRBD2 matches 11 bases. With V trimmed by 3 bases and J by 3 bases, 4 bases remained unmatched. CDR1 is MGHRA, CDR2 YSYEKL, per germline. The CDR3 totals 15 residues. The CDR3 reads CASSHTGTSGYEQYF. The CDR3 DNA is TGCGCCAGCAGCCATACCGGGACTAGCGGCTACGAGCAGTACTTC.

The chain uses TRBV20-1 and TRBJ1-5, with D unresolved. The CDR3 is 14 amino acids. V was shortened by 3 bases and J by 6 bases, with 15 bases between the two germline ends. CDR1 DFQATT and CDR2 SNEGSKA come from the germline V gene (reference sequence). DNA of the CDR3: TGCAGTGCTAGTTCGGGAGGGTTCGGTCAGCCCCAGCATTTT. Translating gives CSASSGGFGQPQHF.

The chain links TRBV19 to TRBJ2-5, with TRBD1 identical over 11 bases. This CDR3 region has 16 residues. Germline-derived CDR1 and CDR2 are LNHDA and SQIVND (reference sequence). The J segment lost 6 bases and the V segment lost 5 bases, leaving 11 bases of the junction unmatched. CDR3 DNA sequence: TGTGCCAGTAGTCCCCGGACAGGGGGCGCCGTGAAGACCCAGTACTTC. This translates into CASSPRTGGAVKTQYF.

The chain's CDR3 is CASTGLADTGELFF. The CDR3 DNA reads TGTGCCAGCACGGGACTAGCGGACACCGGGGAGCTGTTTTTT. The chain combines TRBV6-5 with TRBJ2-2, with 11 bases identical to TRBD2. Trimming cost V 7 bases and J 3 bases; bases outside gene matches: 1. Germline lookup yields CDR1 MNHEY and CDR2 SVGAGI. This CDR3 has 14 amino acids.

The rearrangement uses TRBV19 and TRBJ1-6; D possibly corresponds to TRBD1 (6 bases). The V gene lost 8 bases and the J gene lost 4 bases, with 6 bases spanning the gap. The germline V gene encodes CDR1 LNHDA and CDR2 SQIVND (reference sequence). The CDR3 sequence is 12 residues long. CDR3 loop: CASQGYNSPLHF. CDR3 nucleotides: TGTGCCAGTCAGGGGTATAATTCACCCCTCCACTTT. Using reference TRBV19 and TRBJ1-6 for the parts outside the CDR3, the full variable domain is DGGITQSPKYLFRKEGQNVTLSCEQNLNHDAMYWYRQDPGQGLRLIYYSQIVNDFQKGDIAEGYSVSREKKESFPLTVTSAQKNPTAFYLCASQGYNSPLHFGNGTRLTVT.

The genes are TRBV6-5 and TRBJ1-3; 7 positions agree with TRBD1. Germline V gene lookup returns CDR1 MNHEY and CDR2 SVGAGI. V lost 6 bases and J lost 2; bases outside the gene matches: 1. The CDR3 extends over 13 amino acids. The CDR3 loop is CASRGTAGNTIYF. The CDR3 DNA sequence: TGTGCCAGCAGGGGGACAGCTGGAAACACCATATATTTT.

The J gene is TRBJ1-3, the V gene TRBV28; weak D call: TRBD1 (6 bases). CDR3 length equals 14 residues. Trimming removed 10 bases at V and 2 bases at J, with 15 bases between. The germline V gene encodes CDR1 MDHEN and CDR2 SYDVKM. The CDR3 loop reads CATQQGMTGNTIYF. As DNA, the CDR3 is TGTGCCACCCAACAGGGTATGACTGGAAACACCATATATTTT.

The rearrangement links TRBV5-8 to TRBJ1-1, with 11 bases lining up with TRBD1. The CDR3 spans 14 residues. The V segment lost 9 bases and the J segment 3 bases; nucleotides outside the gene matches: 7. Looked up from germline, CDR1 is SGHTS and CDR2 is YDEGEE. The CDR3, as DNA: TGTGCCACCGGACAGGGGGCCTTGGACACTGAAGCTTTCTTT. Translation gives CATGQGALDTEAFF.

The CDR3 spells CASSYEGTGIYGYTF. In DNA form, the CDR3 reads TGTGCCAGCAGCTACGAAGGGACAGGGATCTATGGCTACACCTTC. The chain employs TRBV7-8 and TRBJ1-2; 9 nucleotides match TRBD1. V lost 4 bases and J lost 4; bases outside the gene matches: 7. This CDR3 region has 15 residues. Germline-derived CDR1 and CDR2 are SGHVS and FQNEAQ.

This clone was counted only a few times. The V call is TRBV6-5, the J call TRBJ1-3; D not resolved. Germline loops: CDR1 MNHEY, CDR2 SVGAGI. Trimming pared 10 bases from V and 2 bases from J, leaving 18 bases between. This CDR3 is built from 15 residues. DNA of the CDR3: TGTGCCATCATGCGTGGTCGGGGTGCTGGAAACACCATATATTTT. Its protein product is CAIMRGRGAGNTIYF.

This chain links TRBV7-2 with TRBJ2-1, with TRBD2 identical over 9 bases. The junction had 8 bases not matched to a gene; V was cut back by 4 bases and J by 7 bases. The CDR3 consists of 15 residues. From germline, CDR1 is SGHTA and CDR2 FQGNSA. The CDR3, as DNA: TGTGCCAGCAGCTCCCGACTAGCGGATGGTAATGAGCAGTTCTTC. Amino acid sequence: CASSSRLADGNEQFF.

This clone has more than one count but fewer than ten. The rearrangement joins TRBV4-1 to TRBJ2-1; TRBD2 aligns across 9 bases. This CDR3 is built from 16 residues. Losses at the gene ends were 6 bases for V and 0 bases for J; bases not matched to a gene: 6. Germline-derived CDR1 and CDR2 are MGHRA and YSYEKL. CDR3: CASRLTSGSSYNEQFF. CDR3 sequence (DNA): TGCGCCAGCAGACTGACTAGCGGAAGCTCCTACAATGAGCAGTTCTTC.

V and J are TRBV7-3 and TRBJ1-1, with TRBD1 matching 9 bases. CDR3 length: 17 amino acids. V trimming: 0 bases; J trimming: 7 bases; junction bases outside the gene matches: 12. Germline CDR1 SGHTA, CDR2 FQGTGA. The CDR3 DNA is TGTGCCAGCAGCTTAACAGCCCGGGCGGGACAGGGTGGTGAAGCTTTCTTT. The encoded protein is CASSLTARAGQGGEAFF.

The chain is built from TRBV28 and TRBJ1-2; D is perhaps TRBD1 (6 bases). V gave up 3 bases and J gave up 4 bases, with 12 bases separating them. From germline, CDR1 is MDHEN and CDR2 SYDVKM. The CDR3 loop spans 14 amino acids. Here the CDR3 DNA reads TGTGCCAGCAGTTTGGGGGCATCATCCTATGGCTACACCTTC. Amino acids: CASSLGASSYGYTF.

Here the CDR3 DNA reads TGTGCCAGCAGCCCGGACAGGTACCAAGAGACCCAGTACTTC. Translated: CASSPDRYQETQYF. The rearrangement joins TRBV11-3 to TRBJ2-5, with 7 bases matching TRBD1. Germline values: CDR1 SGHNT, CDR2 YENEEA. Trimming at V came to 5 bases and at J to 0 bases, leaving 3 bases not matched to a gene. There are 14 residues in the CDR3. Full variable domain (outside the CDR3, taken from reference TRBV11-3 and TRBJ2-5): EAGVVQSPRYKIIEKKQPVAFWCNPISGHNTLYWYLQNLGQGPELLIRYENEEAVDDSQLPKDRFSAERLKGVDSTLKIQPAELGDSAVYLCASSPDRYQETQYFGPGTRLLVL.

This chain joins TRBV27 and TRBJ1-4; 7 bases map to TRBD1. The CDR3 runs 16 residues. CDR1 MNHEY and CDR2 SMNVEV come from the germline V gene (reference sequence). Unmatched junction bases numbered 9, after V lost 5 bases and J lost 3 bases. The DNA for the CDR3 is TGTGCCAGCAGTCCTGCACCCGGGACAGCTAATGAAAAACTGTTTTTT. Amino acids: CASSPAPGTANEKLFF.